This T cell receptor (beta chain) stems from a study of response to subunit inactivated influenza vaccine. Germline lookup yields CDR1 SGHVS and CDR2 FNYEAQ. This CDR3 contains 15 residues. The V end was cut by 0 bases, the J end by 2 bases, with 9 bases between. In the case of this clonotype: Its antigen is still unknown.

Study results and limitations: With each seasonal influenza vaccination, the authors suggested, few new T cells are recruited.

From the RT-PCR reads, TCRdb called clonotypes with MiXCR, one entry per CDR3 protein. The sample includes around 790,000 distinct CDR3 sequences, approximately 22% of them seen just once. The chain has TRBV7-6 and TRBJ2-3; tentative D call: TRBD2 (5 bases). The sequences come from PBMCs from blood, collected around 5 days after vaccination. The TCR was taken from a man in his fifties or sixties who received an inactivated influenza vaccine. In DNA, the CDR3 is TGTGCCAGCAGCTTAGCGGCGACTACCACAGATACGCAGTATTTT. This encodes CASSLAATTTDTQYF.